The 14 T cell receptor beta chains reported below all come from one sample, sequenced in a study of blood T cell repertoires in COVID-19. Data came from immunoSEQ multiplex PCR; TCRdb stores just in-frame clones and leaves some out. This repertoire shows 120,000 or so clones, roughly 74% found once; its top ten account for less than 6.5%. Sequencing was performed on peripheral blood. Every receptor here comes from a man in his sixties with acute or convalescent COVID-19.

This clone was observed a handful of times. This chain uses TRBV11-2 with TRBJ2-1; D is perhaps TRBD1 (5 bases). In germline, CDR1 is SGHAT, CDR2 FQNNGV. Trimming cost V 3 bases and J 0 bases, with 12 bases left between them. The CDR3 is 16 residues long. The CDR3 is CASSLISGFSYNEQFF. The DNA for the CDR3 is TGTGCCAGCAGCTTGATTTCAGGGTTCTCCTACAATGAGCAGTTCTTC.

The chain joins TRBV10-1 to TRBJ2-2; 10 nucleotides match TRBD1. CDR3 size: 16 residues. Germline V lookup: CDR1 WNHNN, CDR2 SYGVQD (reference sequence). Trimming at V came to 3 bases and at J to 3 bases, leaving 4 bases not matched to a gene. The CDR3 coding sequence is TGCGCCAGCAGTGAAACCGGGACAGGGGACACCGGGGAGCTGTTTTTT. Translation gives CASSETGTGDTGELFF.

The chain recombines TRBV5-5 with TRBJ2-3; 7 bases align to TRBD2. The CDR3 loop spans 16 amino acids. Germline V gene lookup returns CDR1 SGHKS and CDR2 YYEKEE (reference sequence). With V trimmed by 4 bases and J by 3 bases, 11 bases remained unmatched. The CDR3 DNA reads TGTGCCAGCAGCCCGACTGGCGGGGGAAGTACAGATACGCAGTATTTT. Its translation: CASSPTGGGSTDTQYF.

The V gene is TRBV5-1, the J gene TRBJ2-1, with D unresolved. Germline CDR1 SGHRS, CDR2 YFSETQ. This CDR3 region has 13 residues. The V end lost 2 bases, the J end lost 3 bases, and 6 bases lay between the germline ends. The CDR3 is CASSLLDYNEQFF. The CDR3 coding sequence is TGCGCCAGCAGCTTATTAGACTACAATGAGCAGTTCTTC.

The rearrangement joins TRBV6-2 or TRBV6-3 to TRBJ2-7, with 10 bases lining up with TRBD2. The V gene end was trimmed by 2 bases and the J gene end by 3 bases; junction bases not matched to a gene: 4. Germline V lookup: CDR1 MNHEY, CDR2 SVGEGT. This CDR3 contains 15 residues. The CDR3 region has the DNA TGTGCCAGCAGTTACCGCGCTAGCGGGGGCTACGAGCAGTACTTC. Its protein product is CASSYRASGGYEQYF.

This chain links TRBV11-2 with TRBJ1-4, with D perhaps TRBD1 (5 bases). Germline lookup yields CDR1 SGHAT and CDR2 FQNNGV. V lost 3 bases, J lost 7 bases, and 12 bases lay in between. There are 14 residues in the CDR3. The CDR3 bases are TGTGCCAGCAGCTTGGGTACAGGTTTTGAAAAACTGTTTTTT. Amino acid sequence: CASSLGTGFEKLFF.

The chain uses TRBV7-2 and TRBJ2-1; TRBD2 agrees at 12 bases. Germline-derived CDR1 and CDR2 are SGHTA and FQGNSA. With V trimmed by 5 bases and J by 5 bases, 7 bases remained unmatched. The CDR3 loop spans 16 amino acids. DNA of the CDR3: TGTGCCAGCAGCACGGAAACTAGCGGGGGGCACAATGAGCAGTTCTTC. As protein: CASSTETSGGHNEQFF.

The genes are TRBV18 and TRBJ1-2; 9 positions match TRBD1. This CDR3 contains 14 residues. Per germline, CDR1 KGHSH and CDR2 LQKENI. V shed 4 bases and J 6 bases; nucleotides not matched to a gene: 6. DNA of the CDR3: TGTGCCAGCTCACAAACGGGACAGGGACATGGCTACACCTTC. This gives the protein CASSQTGQGHGYTF.

This rearrangement joins TRBV24-1 to TRBJ2-3; TRBD1 matches 7 bases. Germline V gene data show CDR1 as KGHDR and CDR2 as SFDVKD. The CDR3 is 13 residues long. V shed 5 bases, J shed 4 bases, and the junction held 2 bases outside the gene matches. The CDR3 bases are TGTGCCACCAGTGGCCAGGGGGCAGATACGCAGTATTTT. Amino acid sequence: CATSGQGADTQYF.

This clone appeared a few times. This chain joins TRBV7-9 and TRBJ1-1; possible D gene TRBD1, 5 bases. Deletions cut 5 bases from V and 1 base from J, with 14 bases between. This CDR3 is built from 15 residues. CDR1 and CDR2 (germline): SEHNR, FQNEAQ (reference sequence). The CDR3 DNA is TGTGCCAGCAGCGAACCGGGACTCAGGAACACTGAAGCTTTCTTT. This gives the protein CASSEPGLRNTEAFF. The full variable domain, with the rest looked up from reference TRBV7-9 and TRBJ1-1, is DTGVSQNPRHKITKRGQNVTFRCDPISEHNRLYWYRQTLGQGPEFLTYFQNEAQLEKSRLLSDRFSAERPKGSFSTLEIQRTEQGDSAMYLCASSEPGLRNTEAFFGQGTRLTVV.

This clone occurred once. This chain joins TRBV7-9 and TRBJ1-5; 7 bases line up with TRBD1. CDR1 SEHNR and CDR2 FQNEAQ come from the germline V gene (reference sequence). V dropped 1 base and J dropped 4; count of bases not matched to a gene: 10. This CDR3 spans 17 amino acids. Here the CDR3 reads CASSLDTSGGLNQPQHF. CDR3 DNA: TGTGCCAGCAGCTTAGATACATCAGGGGGATTGAATCAGCCCCAGCATTTT. The full variable domain, rest sourced from reference TRBV7-9 and TRBJ1-5, is DTGVSQNPRHKITKRGQNVTFRCDPISEHNRLYWYRQTLGQGPEFLTYFQNEAQLEKSRLLSDRFSAERPKGSFSTLEIQRTEQGDSAMYLCASSLDTSGGLNQPQHFGDGTRLSIL.

The chain is built from TRBV14 and TRBJ2-3; D not certain. This CDR3 is 14 amino acids long. V was clipped by 3 bases and J by 0 bases, with 7 bases between them. Germline loops: CDR1 SGHDN, CDR2 FVKESK. The CDR3 reads CASSQQISTDTQYF. CDR3 nucleotides: TGTGCCAGCAGCCAGCAGATTAGCACAGATACGCAGTATTTT.

The rearrangement links TRBV18 to TRBJ1-2, with 8 bases matching TRBD1. Germline trimming cut 8 bases from V and 12 bases from J; bases unmatched to any gene: 14. The CDR3 length is 13 residues. CDR1 and CDR2 (germline): KGHSH, LQKENI. Written as DNA, the CDR3 is TGTGCCAGCGCCAGCGGGACAGGCGGTTATAACACCTTC. This codes for CASASGTGGYNTF.

V usage is TRBV5-1 and J usage is TRBJ2-7; D perhaps matches TRBD2 (6 bases). The V gene's germline CDR1 is SGHRS and CDR2 YFSETQ. The CDR3 contains 13 residues. V lost 5 bases and J lost 5, with 14 bases in between. CDR3 sequence reads: CASRWGVSDEQYF. CDR3 coding DNA: TGCGCCAGCAGGTGGGGGGTGAGCGACGAGCAGTACTTC. Combining the CDR3 with reference TRBV5-1 and TRBJ2-7 gives the whole variable domain KAGVTQTPRYLIKTRGQQVTLSCSPISGHRSVSWYQQTPGQGLQFLFEYFSETQRNKGNFPGRFSGRQFSNSRSEMNVSTLELGDSALYLCASRWGVSDEQYFGPGTRLTVT.